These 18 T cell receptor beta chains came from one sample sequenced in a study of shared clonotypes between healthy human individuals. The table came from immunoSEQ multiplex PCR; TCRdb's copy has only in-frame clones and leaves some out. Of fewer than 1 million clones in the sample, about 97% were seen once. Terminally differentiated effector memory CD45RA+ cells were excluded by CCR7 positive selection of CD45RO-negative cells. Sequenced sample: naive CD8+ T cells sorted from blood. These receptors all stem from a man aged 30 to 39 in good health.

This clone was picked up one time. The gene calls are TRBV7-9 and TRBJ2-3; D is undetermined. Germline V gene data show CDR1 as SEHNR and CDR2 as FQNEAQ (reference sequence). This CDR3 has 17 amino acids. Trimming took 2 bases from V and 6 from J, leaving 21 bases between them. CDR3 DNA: TGTGCCAGCAGCTTATACCCCAGCGAGACGGCGAGTGATACGCAGTATTTT. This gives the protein CASSLYPSETASDTQYF.

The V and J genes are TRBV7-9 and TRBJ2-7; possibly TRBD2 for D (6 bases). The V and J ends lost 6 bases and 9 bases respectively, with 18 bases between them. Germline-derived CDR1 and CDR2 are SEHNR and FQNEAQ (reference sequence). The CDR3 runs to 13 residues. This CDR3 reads CASRTGTSKTQYF. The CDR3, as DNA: TGTGCCAGCAGAACCGGGACTTCTAAAACGCAGTACTTC.

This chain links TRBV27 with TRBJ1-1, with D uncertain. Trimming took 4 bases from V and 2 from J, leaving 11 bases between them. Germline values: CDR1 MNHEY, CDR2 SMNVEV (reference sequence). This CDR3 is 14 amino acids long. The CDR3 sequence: CASSWARGNTEAFF. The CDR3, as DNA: TGTGCCAGCAGTTGGGCCCGCGGCAACACTGAAGCTTTCTTT.

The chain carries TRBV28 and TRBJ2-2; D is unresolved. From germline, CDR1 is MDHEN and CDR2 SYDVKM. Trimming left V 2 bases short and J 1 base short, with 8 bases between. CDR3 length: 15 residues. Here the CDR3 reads CASSLIAGNTGELFF. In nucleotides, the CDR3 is TGTGCCAGCAGTTTAATTGCAGGGAACACCGGGGAGCTGTTTTTT.

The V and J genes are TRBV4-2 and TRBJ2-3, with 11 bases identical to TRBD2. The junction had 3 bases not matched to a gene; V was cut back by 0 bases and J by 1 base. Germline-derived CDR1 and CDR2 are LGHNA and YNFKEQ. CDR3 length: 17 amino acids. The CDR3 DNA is TGTGCCAGCAGCCAAGAGACTAGCGGGACCGGCACAGATACGCAGTATTTT. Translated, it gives CASSQETSGTGTDTQYF.

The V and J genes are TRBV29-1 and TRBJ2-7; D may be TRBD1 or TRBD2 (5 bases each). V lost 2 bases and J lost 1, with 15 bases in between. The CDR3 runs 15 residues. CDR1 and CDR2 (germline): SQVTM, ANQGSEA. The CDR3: CSVETGTRASYEQYF. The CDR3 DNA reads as TGCAGCGTTGAAACCGGGACGAGGGCTTCCTACGAGCAGTACTTC.

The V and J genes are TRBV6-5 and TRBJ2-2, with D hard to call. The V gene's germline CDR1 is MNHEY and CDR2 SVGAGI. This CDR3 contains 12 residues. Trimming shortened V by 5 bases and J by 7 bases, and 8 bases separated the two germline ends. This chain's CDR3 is CASSNLDGELFF. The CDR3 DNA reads TGTGCCAGCAGTAACCTCGACGGGGAGCTGTTTTTT.

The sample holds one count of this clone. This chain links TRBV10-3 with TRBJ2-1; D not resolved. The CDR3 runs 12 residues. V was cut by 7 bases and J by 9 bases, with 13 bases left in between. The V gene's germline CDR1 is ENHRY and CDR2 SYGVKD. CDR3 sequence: CAIKGRSSEQFF. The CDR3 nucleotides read TGTGCCATCAAGGGTCGAAGTAGTGAGCAGTTCTTC.

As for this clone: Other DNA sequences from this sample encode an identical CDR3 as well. In DNA form, the CDR3 reads TGTGCCAGCTCCCCGGGACTCAACACCGGGGAGCTGTTTTTT. Translation: CASSPGLNTGELFF. This chain links TRBV27 with TRBJ2-2; maybe TRBD2 (6 bases). CDR3 size: 14 residues. In germline, CDR1 is MNHEY, CDR2 SMNVEV (reference sequence). Trimming took 8 bases from V and 2 from J, leaving 12 bases between them.

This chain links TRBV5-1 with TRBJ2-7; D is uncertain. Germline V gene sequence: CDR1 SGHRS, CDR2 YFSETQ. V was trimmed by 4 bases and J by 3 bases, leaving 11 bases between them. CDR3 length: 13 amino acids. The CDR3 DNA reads TGCGCCAGCAGCCTCCGTCGCGACTACGAGCAGTACTTC. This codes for CASSLRRDYEQYF.

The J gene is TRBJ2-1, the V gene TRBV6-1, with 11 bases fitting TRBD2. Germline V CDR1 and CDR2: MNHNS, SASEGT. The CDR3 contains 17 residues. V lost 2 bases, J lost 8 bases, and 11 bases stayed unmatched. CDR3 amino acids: CASSELAGGSDWDEQFF. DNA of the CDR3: TGTGCCAGCAGTGAACTAGCGGGAGGATCTGATTGGGATGAGCAGTTCTTC.

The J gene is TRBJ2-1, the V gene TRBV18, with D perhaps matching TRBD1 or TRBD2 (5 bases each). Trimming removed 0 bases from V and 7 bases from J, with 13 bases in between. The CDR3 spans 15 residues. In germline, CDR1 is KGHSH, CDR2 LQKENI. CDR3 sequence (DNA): TGTGCCAGCTCACCACCTTCCGGGGCAGGGAATGAGCAGTTCTTC. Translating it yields CASSPPSGAGNEQFF.

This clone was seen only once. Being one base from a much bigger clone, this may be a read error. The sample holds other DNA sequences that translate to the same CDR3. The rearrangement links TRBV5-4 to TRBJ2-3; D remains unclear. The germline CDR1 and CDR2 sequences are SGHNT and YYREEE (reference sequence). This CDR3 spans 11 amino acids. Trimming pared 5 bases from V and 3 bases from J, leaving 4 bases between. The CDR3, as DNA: TGTGCCAGCAGTTTAACAGATACGCAGTATTTT. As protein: CASSLTDTQYF. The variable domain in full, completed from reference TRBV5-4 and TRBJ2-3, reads ETGVTQSPTHLIKTRGQQVTLRCSSQSGHNTVSWYQQALGQGPQFIFQYYREEENGRGNFPPRFSGLQFPNYSSELNVNALELDDSALYLCASSLTDTQYFGPGTRLTVL.

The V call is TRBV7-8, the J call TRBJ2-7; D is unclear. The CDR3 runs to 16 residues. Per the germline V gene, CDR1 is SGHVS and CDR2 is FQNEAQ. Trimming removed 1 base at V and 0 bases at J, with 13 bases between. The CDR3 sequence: CASSLVLVPSSYEQYF. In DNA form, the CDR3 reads TGTGCCAGCAGCTTAGTTCTCGTTCCGAGCTCCTACGAGCAGTACTTC.

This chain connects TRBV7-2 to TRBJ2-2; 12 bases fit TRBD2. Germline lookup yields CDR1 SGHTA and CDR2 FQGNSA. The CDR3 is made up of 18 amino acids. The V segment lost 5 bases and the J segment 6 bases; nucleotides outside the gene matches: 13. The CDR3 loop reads CASSRGLAGLTTSGELFF. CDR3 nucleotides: TGTGCCAGCAGCCGTGGACTAGCGGGATTAACTACTTCCGGGGAGCTGTTTTTT.

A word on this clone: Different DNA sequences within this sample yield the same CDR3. The CDR3 loop reads CASSLPGRTEAFF. DNA of the CDR3: TGTGCCAGCAGTTTGCCAGGGCGTACTGAAGCTTTCTTT. The V and J genes are TRBV27 and TRBJ1-1, with D possibly being TRBD1 (5 bases). Germline V gene sequence: CDR1 MNHEY, CDR2 SMNVEV (reference sequence). The CDR3 consists of 13 residues. V was cut by 3 bases and J by 5 bases, with 10 bases left in between.

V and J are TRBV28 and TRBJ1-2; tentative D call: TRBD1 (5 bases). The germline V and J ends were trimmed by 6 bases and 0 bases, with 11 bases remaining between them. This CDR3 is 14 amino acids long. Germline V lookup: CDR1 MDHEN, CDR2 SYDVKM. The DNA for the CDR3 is TGTGCCAGCAGCTTAGGGGAATCTAACTATGGCTACACCTTC. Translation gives CASSLGESNYGYTF.

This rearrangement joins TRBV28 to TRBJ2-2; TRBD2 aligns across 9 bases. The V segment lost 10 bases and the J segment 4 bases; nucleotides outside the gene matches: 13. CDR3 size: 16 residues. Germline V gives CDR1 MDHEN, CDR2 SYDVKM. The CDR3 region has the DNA TGTGCCACTCGGATTATAGCGGGAGCGGTCACCGGGGAGCTGTTTTTT. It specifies CATRIIAGAVTGELFF.